This entry is about one T cell receptor beta chain. What it binds is not known. This entry is derived from a study of shared clonotypes between healthy human individuals. Points from the study as a whole: Among four donors, about 5% of naive CD4 clonotypes were found in common. Investigators expected sequencing depth to affect clonotype sharing among donors. Naive subsets tended to show greater estimated richness than memory subsets. Donors were few, which limited the genetic and exposure-history diversity represented.

Clones were read by immunoSEQ multiplex PCR, and TCRdb kept only the in-frame ones, dropping some. Of roughly 2.5 million clones listed, 90% to 95% were seen once; the top ten hold 0.13% to 0.15%. The V and J ends lost 5 bases and 3 bases, in that order; junction bases with no gene match: 8. Germline V gene lookup returns CDR1 LNHDA and CDR2 SQIVND (reference sequence). The CDR3 covers 16 residues. Sequenced: naive CD4+ T cells sorted from blood. Noted subset: CD45RA+ positively selected. The V call is TRBV19, the J call TRBJ2-3, with 10 bases matching TRBD2. This clonotype originated in a man aged 18 to 29 in good health. CDR3 nucleotides: TGTGCCAGTAGTCCCCTTGGAGCGGGGGGGACAGATACGCAGTATTTT. Its protein is CASSPLGAGGTDTQYF.